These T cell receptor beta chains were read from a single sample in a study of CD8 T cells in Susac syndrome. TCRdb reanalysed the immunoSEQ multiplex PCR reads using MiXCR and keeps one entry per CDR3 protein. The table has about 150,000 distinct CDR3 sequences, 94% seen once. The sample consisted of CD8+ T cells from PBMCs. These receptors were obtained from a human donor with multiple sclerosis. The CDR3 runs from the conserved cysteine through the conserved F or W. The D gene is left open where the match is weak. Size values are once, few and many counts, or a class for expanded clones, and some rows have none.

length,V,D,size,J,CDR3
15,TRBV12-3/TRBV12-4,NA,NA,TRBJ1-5,CASTTGTLDNQPQHF
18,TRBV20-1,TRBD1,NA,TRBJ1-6,CSARPSGTGGGWSSPLHF
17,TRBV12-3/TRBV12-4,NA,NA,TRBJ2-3,CASSFGPTGLHTDTQYF
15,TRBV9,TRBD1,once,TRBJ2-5,CASSNRDRPVETQYF
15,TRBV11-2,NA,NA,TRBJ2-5,CASSGAWGKVETQYF
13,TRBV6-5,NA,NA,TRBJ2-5,CAISGVYGETQYF
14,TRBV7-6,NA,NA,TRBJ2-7,CASSPPRAYYEQYF
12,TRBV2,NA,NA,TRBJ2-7,CASRESKDEQYF
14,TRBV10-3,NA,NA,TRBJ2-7,CAISEDGPGYEQYF
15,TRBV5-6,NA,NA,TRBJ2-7,CASSEGADGTYEQYF
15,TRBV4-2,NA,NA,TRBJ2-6,CASSQTDAGANVLTF
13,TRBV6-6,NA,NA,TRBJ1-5,CVSSFGANQPQHF
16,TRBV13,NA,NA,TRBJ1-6,CASSLGGGSGNSPLHF
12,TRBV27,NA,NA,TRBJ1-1,CASSIPRGEAFF
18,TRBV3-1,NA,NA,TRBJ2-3,CASSQIISNSGSTDTQYF
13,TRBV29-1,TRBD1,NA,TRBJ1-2,CSVEDGTGSGYTF
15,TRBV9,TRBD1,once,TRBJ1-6,CASSPTGTGVSPLHF
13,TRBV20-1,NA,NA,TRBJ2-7,CSASDRSSVEQYF
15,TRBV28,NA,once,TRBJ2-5,CASSLSRGPQETQYF
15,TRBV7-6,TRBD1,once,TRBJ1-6,CASSPGTGSNSPLHF
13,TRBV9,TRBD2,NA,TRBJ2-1,CASSVGGGDSLFF
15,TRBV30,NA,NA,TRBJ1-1,CAWTPRGHRNTEAFF
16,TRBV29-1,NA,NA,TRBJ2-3,CSVEGLGPGTTDTQYF
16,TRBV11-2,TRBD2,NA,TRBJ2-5,CASRFGLAGTQETQYF
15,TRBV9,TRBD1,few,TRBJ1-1,CASSSGQGLNTEAFF
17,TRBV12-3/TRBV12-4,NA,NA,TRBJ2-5,CASSDLGGAHLRETQYF
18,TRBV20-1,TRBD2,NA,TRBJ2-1,CSATPVLVRGVDHNEQFF
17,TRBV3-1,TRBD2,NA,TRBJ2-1,CASSQALGTSGEDEQFF
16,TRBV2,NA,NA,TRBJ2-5,CASPPGRSDSEETQYF
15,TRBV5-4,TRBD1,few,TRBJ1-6,CASSLPGQGYSPLHF
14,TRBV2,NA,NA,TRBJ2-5,CASSVRWGPETQYF
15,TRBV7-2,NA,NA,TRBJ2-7,CASSLAGGYLGEQYF